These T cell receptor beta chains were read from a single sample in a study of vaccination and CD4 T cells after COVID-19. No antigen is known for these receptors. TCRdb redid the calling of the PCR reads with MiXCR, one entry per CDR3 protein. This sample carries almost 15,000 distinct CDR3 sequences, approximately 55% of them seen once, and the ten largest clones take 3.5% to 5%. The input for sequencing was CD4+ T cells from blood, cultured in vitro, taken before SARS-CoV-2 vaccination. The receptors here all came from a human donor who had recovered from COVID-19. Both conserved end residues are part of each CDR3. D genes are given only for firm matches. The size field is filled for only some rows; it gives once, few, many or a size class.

CASSLASVTDTQYF TGTGCCAGCAGCCTAGCGTCAGTCACAGATACGCAGTATTTT . TRBV7-6 few TRBJ2-3
CASSLAPGAAINYGYTF TGTGCCAGCAGCTTAGCCCCTGGGGCAGCAATTAACTATGGCTACACCTTC . TRBV7-2 few TRBJ1-2
CASSRGQGNYGYTF TGTGCCAGCAGTCGGGGACAGGGTAACTATGGCTACACCTTC TRBD1 TRBV27 few TRBJ1-2
CASTGTMNTEAFF TGTGCCAGCACCGGGACAATGAACACTGAAGCTTTCTTT . TRBV25-1 . TRBJ1-1
CASSPRGLAEDTGELFF TGTGCCAGCAGCCCTCGGGGACTAGCGGAGGACACCGGGGAGCTGTTTTTT TRBD2 TRBV7-2 . TRBJ2-2
CASSLTWNQAPYGYTF TGTGCCAGCAGCTTAACATGGAATCAGGCGCCCTATGGCTACACCTTC . TRBV7-2 few TRBJ1-2
CATSDSRQVWSTEAFF TGTGCCACCAGTGATAGCAGACAGGTCTGGAGCACTGAAGCTTTCTTT . TRBV24-1 . TRBJ1-1
CASSLESGELFF TGTGCCAGCAGCTTAGAGTCCGGGGAGCTGTTTTTT . TRBV7-9 . TRBJ2-2
CASSPGVDNQPQHF TGTGCCAGCAGCCCAGGGGTAGACAATCAGCCCCAGCATTTT . TRBV6-1 . TRBJ1-5
CASSPGRGNQYF TGTGCCAGCTCACCCGGGCGGGGAAATCAGTACTTC . TRBV18 . TRBJ2-4
CASSFGNTDTQYF TGTGCCAGCAGCTTCGGGAACACAGATACGCAGTATTTT . TRBV7-3 once TRBJ2-3
CASSLAEGYGYTF TGTGCCAGCAGCTTAGCCGAGGGGTATGGCTACACCTTC . TRBV11-2 . TRBJ1-2
CASSYLGLGYNEQFF TGTGCCAGCAGTTACCTGGGGTTAGGCTACAATGAGCAGTTCTTC . TRBV6-5 . TRBJ2-1
CASNSRRESNTEAFF TGTGCCAGCAACTCGAGACGGGAGTCGAACACTGAAGCTTTCTTT . TRBV7-8 few TRBJ1-1
CASSPMHSNQPQHF TGTGCCAGCAGCCCCATGCATAGCAATCAGCCCCAGCATTTT . TRBV7-2 . TRBJ1-5
CASTPWDISDTQYF TGCGCCAGCACTCCTTGGGACATATCAGATACGCAGTATTTT . TRBV7-9 . TRBJ2-3
CASSSMTGVYSNQPQHF TGTGCCAGTAGTTCGATGACAGGCGTCTATAGCAATCAGCCCCAGCATTTT . TRBV19 . TRBJ1-5
CASSFQGQGSHQPQHF TGTGCCAGCAGCTTTCAGGGACAGGGAAGCCATCAGCCCCAGCATTTT TRBD1 TRBV5-6 once TRBJ1-5
CSAREVSVLGAKNIQYF TGCAGTGCTAGAGAGGTTTCGGTGCTCGGGGCCAAAAACATTCAGTACTTC . TRBV20-1 . TRBJ2-4
CASSIFVVLGTGLNQPQHF TGTGCCAGTAGTATATTTGTCGTTTTAGGGACAGGGCTGAATCAGCCCCAGCATTTT TRBD1 TRBV19 . TRBJ1-5
CASRGEGIGNTIYF TGCGCCAGCAGAGGGGAGGGGATTGGAAACACCATATATTTT . TRBV4-1 . TRBJ1-3
CASTPRQGASTKQFF TGTGCCAGTACCCCCCGCCAGGGGGCGTCTACTAAGCAGTTCTTC TRBD1 TRBV19 . TRBJ2-1
CASSSLTALAKNIQYF TGTGCCAGCAGCTCCCTGACGGCCCTAGCCAAAAACATTCAGTACTTC . TRBV7-9 . TRBJ2-4
CASSLESGGYGYTF TGTGCCAGCAGCTTAGAATCAGGGGGTTATGGCTACACCTTC TRBD1 TRBV7-9 . TRBJ1-2
CASMVTGGDTGELFF TGTGCCAGCATGGTTACGGGAGGAGACACCGGGGAGCTGTTTTTT TRBD2 TRBV2 . TRBJ2-2
CAWRGRGRDTIYF TGTGCCTGGAGAGGCAGGGGCAGGGACACCATATATTTT . TRBV30 once TRBJ1-3
CASTTGSIGYTF TGTGCCAGTACGACAGGGTCGATTGGCTACACCTTC TRBD1 TRBV19 . TRBJ1-2
CSARDLARLSTDTQYF TGCAGTGCTAGAGATCTGGCAAGGTTAAGCACAGATACGCAGTATTTT . TRBV20-1 few TRBJ2-3
CAWRRNRQGRSPLHF TGTGCCTGGAGGAGAAACAGACAGGGAAGATCACCCCTCCACTTT TRBD1 TRBV30 . TRBJ1-6
CSARDLPGGGRKVGGYTF TGCAGTGCTAGAGATCTCCCAGGTGGGGGGCGCAAAGTAGGAGGCTACACCTTC . TRBV20-1 few TRBJ1-2
CASSLERQLNTEAFF TGTGCCAGCAGCTTAGAGAGGCAGCTGAACACTGAAGCTTTCTTT . TRBV7-9 few TRBJ1-1
CASSFSSDYNGPQHF TGTGCCAGCAGTTTCTCGTCAGATTACAATGGGCCCCAGCATTTT . TRBV27 few TRBJ1-5
CAISDGGVSTDTQYF TGTGCCATCAGTGACGGCGGGGTTAGCACAGATACGCAGTATTTT . TRBV10-3 . TRBJ2-3
CASSPTASYSNQPQHF TGTGCCAGCAGCCCGACAGCCTCTTATAGCAATCAGCCCCAGCATTTT . TRBV6-1 . TRBJ1-5
CASTRSTGNTEAFF TGTGCCAGCACGCGGTCAACAGGGAACACTGAAGCTTTCTTT . TRBV6-1 few TRBJ1-1
CASGSYLGNQPQHF TGTGCCAGCGGGTCATACTTGGGCAATCAGCCCCAGCATTTT . TRBV6-1 . TRBJ1-5
CASSPETYRDSNNEQFF TGTGCCAGCAGTCCCGAGACCTACCGGGACAGCAACAATGAGCAGTTCTTC TRBD1 TRBV7-9 . TRBJ2-1
CASSELGQLNTEAFF TGTGCCAGCAGCGAGTTGGGACAGTTGAACACTGAAGCTTTCTTT TRBD1 TRBV7-9 few TRBJ1-1
CASSNSLEPRYTF TGTGCCAGCAGTAACAGCCTCGAGCCCCGCTACACCTTC . TRBV6-1 . TRBJ1-2
CASGGLDTGELFF TGCGCCAGCGGGGGTCTCGACACCGGGGAGCTGTTTTTT . TRBV5-1 . TRBJ2-2
CASSYSTYQPQHF TGTGCCAGCAGTTACTCGACTTATCAGCCCCAGCATTTT . TRBV6-5 . TRBJ1-5
CASTKGTGGPGELFF TGTGCCAGCACCAAAGGGACAGGGGGCCCCGGGGAGCTGTTTTTT TRBD1 TRBV7-9 few TRBJ2-2
CATSDGQGAKETQYF TGTGCCACCAGTGATGGACAGGGGGCTAAAGAGACCCAGTACTTC TRBD1 TRBV24-1 . TRBJ2-5
CASSRGTPRANYGYTF TGTGCCAGCAGCCGGGGGACACCCAGAGCTAACTATGGCTACACCTTC . TRBV5-4 few TRBJ1-2
CASSLLAVSYNEQFF TGTGCCAGCAGCTTACTAGCGGTCTCCTACAATGAGCAGTTCTTC TRBD2 TRBV5-4 . TRBJ2-1
CASSETLNGYTF TGTGCCAGCAGTGAAACTCTTAATGGCTACACCTTC . TRBV2 few TRBJ1-2
CASRVGGDSSYEQYF TGTGCCAGCAGGGTGGGGGGCGATAGCTCCTACGAGCAGTACTTC . TRBV7-2 . TRBJ2-7
CASSYSGSVGGSTEAFF TGTGCCAGCAGTTACTCGGGTTCGGTAGGGGGATCGACTGAAGCTTTCTTT . TRBV6-2/TRBV6-3 . TRBJ1-1
CATSAGGANYGYTF TGTGCCACCAGCGCGGGGGGGGCTAACTATGGCTACACCTTC . TRBV24-1 . TRBJ1-2
CASDPRTDTQYF TGTGCCAGCGACCCGCGCACAGATACGCAGTATTTT . TRBV6-1 . TRBJ2-3
CASSWDRNTGELFF TGTGCCAGCAGTTGGGACAGGAACACCGGGGAGCTGTTTTTT TRBD1 TRBV7-2 . TRBJ2-2
CASSVIQHDGYTF TGTGCCAGCAGCGTCATTCAACATGATGGCTACACCTTC . TRBV7-2 . TRBJ1-2
CASSWYGQPQHF TGTGCCAGCAGTTGGTATGGTCAGCCCCAGCATTTT . TRBV27 few TRBJ1-5
CASSEAGTGAPTF TGTGCCAGCAGTGAAGCGGGGACAGGGGCTCCCACCTTC TRBD1 TRBV6-1 few TRBJ1-2
CATSRRGDSYEQYF TGTGCCACCAGCAGACGGGGAGACTCCTACGAGCAGTACTTC . TRBV15 . TRBJ2-7
CASSQTGRVGTDTQYF TGTGCCAGCAGCCAGACGGGCAGGGTTGGCACAGATACGCAGTATTTT . TRBV2 . TRBJ2-3
CSVAGQGRVQETQYF TGCAGCGTTGCCGGACAGGGAAGGGTCCAAGAGACCCAGTACTTC TRBD1 TRBV29-1 . TRBJ2-5
CASSLLRGATQPQHF TGTGCCAGCAGCTTACTGAGGGGGGCTACTCAGCCCCAGCATTTT . TRBV7-8 few TRBJ1-5
CASTPDSYNSPLHF TGTGCCAGCACGCCCGACAGTTATAATTCACCCCTCCACTTT . TRBV9 . TRBJ1-6